These 22 T cell receptor beta chains share one sample of origin, sequenced in a study of shared T cell receptors in the human thymus. Using immunoSEQ multiplex PCR, the repertoire was profiled, and TCRdb retains in-frame clones only, with some absent. The repertoire holds approximately 730,000 clones, 70% to 90% seen once, with over 0.008% in the top ten. The sample was also linked to a second study, of human thymus T cells.

Sample: thymocytes. Receptors were obtained from a girl less than two years old with a congenital heart defect.

This chain uses TRBV7-9 with TRBJ1-3, with D perhaps TRBD1 (5 bases). CDR3 size: 15 residues. The germline V and J ends were trimmed by 3 bases and 2 bases, with 11 bases remaining between them. CDR1 and CDR2 from the germline V gene are SEHNR and FQNEAQ (reference sequence). CDR3: CASSFVAGAGNTIYF. CDR3 DNA sequence: TGTGCCAGCAGCTTTGTTGCGGGGGCTGGAAACACCATATATTTT.

This clone appeared a single time. V usage is TRBV6-1 and J usage is TRBJ1-2, with 9 bases matching TRBD1. The germline V gene has CDR1 MNHNS and CDR2 SASEGT. Unmatched junction bases numbered 6, after V lost 6 bases and J lost 7 bases. The CDR3 spans 13 residues. CDR3 nucleotide sequence: TGTGCCAGCAGGCTGACAGGGGGTGGTGGCTACACCTTC. Amino acid sequence: CASRLTGGGGYTF.

V usage is TRBV6-5 and J usage is TRBJ1-4, with 10 bases lining up with TRBD1. The J segment lost 4 bases and the V segment lost 4 bases, leaving 6 bases of the junction unmatched. The CDR3 runs 16 residues. CDR1 is MNHEY, CDR2 SVGAGI, per germline. This CDR3 is CASSSGTGVSNEKLFF. For the CDR3, the DNA is TGTGCCAGCAGTTCCGGGACAGGGGTTAGTAATGAAAAACTGTTTTTT.

The gene calls are TRBV4-3 and TRBJ2-7; D is perhaps TRBD2 (5 bases). Germline lookup yields CDR1 LGHNA and CDR2 YSLEER. The CDR3 sequence is 17 residues long. The germline V and J ends were trimmed by 4 bases and 2 bases, with 21 bases remaining between them. The CDR3 sequence: CASSPYQRRIPTYEQYF. The CDR3 nucleotides read TGCGCCAGCAGCCCCTATCAGCGGAGGATTCCCACCTACGAGCAGTACTTC.

This sequence joins TRBV12-5 and TRBJ1-2; 8 bases are a match to TRBD1. Germline V lookup: CDR1 LGHNT, CDR2 FRNRAP. The V segment lost 5 bases and the J segment 6 bases; nucleotides outside the gene matches: 17. The CDR3 consists of 17 residues. The CDR3 region has the DNA TGTGCTAGTGGTGCCCACCACTCTGGGACAGGCCCCCATGGCTACACCTTC. Protein: CASGAHHSGTGPHGYTF.

The CDR3 sequence is CASSIPGTSGGMAKNIQYF. The CDR3 DNA sequence: TGTGCCAGTAGTATCCCCGGGACTAGCGGGGGAATGGCCAAAAACATTCAGTACTTC. The chain couples TRBV19 to TRBJ2-4; 14 nucleotides line up with TRBD2. The germline V gene encodes CDR1 LNHDA and CDR2 SQIVND (reference sequence). This CDR3 is built from 19 residues. The ends lost 3 bases at V and 1 base at J; junction bases unmatched: 8.

The V and J genes are TRBV6-1 and TRBJ1-6; D is ambiguous. The CDR3 covers 15 residues. V gave up 1 base and J gave up 10 bases, with 14 bases separating them. Germline-derived CDR1 and CDR2 are MNHNS and SASEGT. The CDR3 protein is CASSEGEVRESPLHF. CDR3 coding DNA: TGTGCCAGCAGTGAAGGCGAGGTCAGAGAGTCACCCCTCCACTTT.

The rearrangement links TRBV25-1 to TRBJ2-7; 11 nucleotides agree with TRBD1. V lost 10 bases and J lost 3; bases outside the gene matches: 11. The CDR3 loop spans 15 amino acids. CDR1 is MGHDK and CDR2 is SYGVNS in the germline V gene. The CDR3 here is CATRIGQGANYEQYF. The CDR3, as DNA: TGTGCCACCAGAATCGGACAGGGGGCCAACTACGAGCAGTACTTC.

This clone was observed a handful of times. This chain joins TRBV27 and TRBJ1-5; 7 bases match TRBD1. V shed 5 bases and J 3 bases; nucleotides not matched to a gene: 7. Per germline, CDR1 MNHEY and CDR2 SMNVEV (reference sequence). This CDR3 contains 15 residues. This CDR3 is CASSPRQGPNQPQHF. Here the CDR3 DNA reads TGTGCCAGCAGTCCCCGACAGGGTCCCAATCAGCCCCAGCATTTT.

This chain connects TRBV5-1 to TRBJ2-1, with 11 nucleotides matching TRBD1. The CDR3 spans 15 residues. Germline CDR1 reads SGHRS; CDR2 reads YFSETQ. V lost 4 bases to trimming and J lost 3 bases; unmatched junction nucleotides: 3. The CDR3 sequence is CASSPGQGDYNEQFF. The DNA for the CDR3 is TGCGCCAGCAGCCCGGGACAGGGGGACTACAATGAGCAGTTCTTC. The full variable domain, rest sourced from reference TRBV5-1 and TRBJ2-1, is KAGVTQTPRYLIKTRGQQVTLSCSPISGHRSVSWYQQTPGQGLQFLFEYFSETQRNKGNFPGRFSGRQFSNSRSEMNVSTLELGDSALYLCASSPGQGDYNEQFFGPGTRLTVL.

This sequence joins TRBV5-4 and TRBJ2-5; 8 nucleotides align to TRBD1. Germline V gene sequence: CDR1 SGHNT, CDR2 YYREEE (reference sequence). Trimming removed 3 bases from V and 2 bases from J; junction bases left unmatched: 0. CDR3 size: 13 residues. The CDR3 DNA reads as TGTGCCAGCAGCTGGACAGGGCAAGAGACCCAGTACTTC. This codes for CASSWTGQETQYF.

V gene TRBV6-5 combines with J gene TRBJ1-2; 9 nucleotides agree with TRBD1. The V gene's germline CDR1 is MNHEY and CDR2 SVGAGI. The ends lost 4 bases at V and 7 bases at J; junction bases unmatched: 13. This CDR3 is built from 16 residues. Here the CDR3 DNA reads TGTGCCAGCAGTTCCGGTCGGGGACAGGGTAGTTGTGGCTACACCTTC. Translating gives CASSSGRGQGSCGYTF.

V and J are TRBV5-1 and TRBJ2-1, with 8 bases identical to TRBD1. With 4 bases clipped from V and 6 bases from J, the junction kept 6 bases outside the gene matches. The germline CDR1 and CDR2 sequences are SGHRS and YFSETQ. This CDR3 has 14 residues. DNA for the CDR3: TGCGCCAGCAGCATACAGGGGGACGGCAATGAGCAGTTCTTC. As protein: CASSIQGDGNEQFF.

The chain carries TRBV13 and TRBJ1-3; 9 nucleotides align to TRBD1. CDR3 size: 17 residues. Germline trimming cut 4 bases from V and 0 bases from J; bases unmatched to any gene: 7. In germline, CDR1 is PRHDT, CDR2 FYEKMQ (reference sequence). Here the CDR3 DNA reads TGTGCCAGCAGCTACTGGGACAGGGAGAGCTCTGGAAACACCATATATTTT. It is translated as CASSYWDRESSGNTIYF.

The chain has TRBV10-3 and TRBJ1-1; 9 bases are shared with TRBD1. This CDR3 contains 16 residues. CDR1 and CDR2 (germline): ENHRY, SYGVKD. The J segment lost 2 bases and the V segment lost 0 bases, leaving 4 bases of the junction unmatched. In DNA, the CDR3 is TGTGCCATCAGTGAGTCTTACAGGGGGCCAAACACTGAAGCTTTCTTT. Protein product: CAISESYRGPNTEAFF.

This chain links TRBV19 with TRBJ1-1; D ambiguous. The CDR3 has 14 amino acids. V was pared by 6 bases and J by 4 bases, with 15 bases between. CDR1 and CDR2 from the germline V gene are LNHDA and SQIVND (reference sequence). The chain's CDR3 is CASSNRGAITEAFF. In DNA form, the CDR3 reads TGTGCCAGTAGCAACCGAGGAGCAATCACTGAAGCTTTCTTT.

The chain is built from TRBV6-6 and TRBJ1-2; 9 nucleotides agree with TRBD1. The CDR3 is made up of 16 amino acids. Germline lookup yields CDR1 MNHNY and CDR2 SVGAGI (reference sequence). With 11 bases clipped from V and 0 bases from J, the junction kept 13 bases outside the gene matches. The CDR3 DNA is TGTGCCGCTCGGGACAGGGTCCCCATTTCTAACTATGGCTACACCTTC. Translating gives CAARDRVPISNYGYTF.

This chain links TRBV28 with TRBJ2-5; maybe TRBD2 (7 bases). CDR3 length: 16 amino acids. The germline V and J ends were trimmed by 3 bases and 3 bases, with 17 bases remaining between them. Germline V gene lookup returns CDR1 MDHEN and CDR2 SYDVKM. CDR3 sequence: CASSLPLAGAEETQYF. The DNA for the CDR3 is TGTGCCAGCAGTTTGCCCCTGGCGGGGGCCGAAGAGACCCAGTACTTC.

J is TRBJ1-1 and V is TRBV27; possibly TRBD1 for D (6 bases). Trimming removed 2 bases at V and 5 bases at J, with 33 bases between. The germline V gene has CDR1 MNHEY and CDR2 SMNVEV (reference sequence). This CDR3 is 21 amino acids long. CDR3 amino acids: CASSLGFRQGSVVWGLTEAFF. For the CDR3, the DNA is TGTGCCAGCAGTTTAGGGTTTAGGCAGGGGAGTGTAGTCTGGGGTCTGACTGAAGCTTTCTTT.

The CDR3 DNA follows: TGTGCCAGCACCCCCAGGGGGGACCGCAACACTGAAGCTTTCTTT. Translating gives CASTPRGDRNTEAFF. This rearrangement joins TRBV9 to TRBJ1-1; 7 bases are a match to TRBD1. Germline-derived CDR1 and CDR2 are SGDLS and YYNGEE. The CDR3 has 15 amino acids. V was clipped by 6 bases and J by 2 bases; unmatched bases: 10.

This clone was recorded once. The J gene is TRBJ1-6, the V gene TRBV10-1; 7 positions match TRBD1. Trimming at V came to 2 bases and at J to 7 bases, leaving 2 bases not matched to a gene. Germline V gives CDR1 WNHNN, CDR2 SYGVQD (reference sequence). This CDR3 comprises 14 residues. Here the CDR3 DNA reads TGCGCCAGCAGTGAGGACAGGGAGAATTCACCCCTCCACTTT. This codes for CASSEDRENSPLHF.

J is TRBJ1-1 and V is TRBV29-1; TRBD1 aligns across 8 bases. The V gene end was trimmed by 5 bases and the J gene end by 6 bases; junction bases not matched to a gene: 20. Germline-derived CDR1 and CDR2 are SQVTM and ANQGSEA. This CDR3 has 17 residues. The CDR3, as DNA: TGCAGCGTTTCACCCGGTGATCAGGGGGCAGAAGGGGCTGAAGCTTTCTTT. Encoded protein: CSVSPGDQGAEGAEAFF.